This record looks at one T cell receptor (beta chain) sequence and its context. Antigen unknown. The sample belongs to a study of T cells after yellow fever vaccination. Study information: Those fractions that held only low numbers of cells were prepared using the SMART-Seq v4 Ultra Low Input RNA kit.

5'RACE template switching added a universal primer site and UMIs to TCR cDNA. TCRdb called the 5' RACE reads again in MiXCR, with one record for every CDR3 protein. This repertoire shows 450,000 to 650,000 distinct CDR3 sequences, approximately 13% found once; its top ten account for about 14%. Study results and limitations: Reappearance after the booster was observed for most primary-vaccination clones (96% CD4, about 91% CD8).

The source was PBMCs, collected on the day of the yellow fever booster vaccination. This receptor was obtained from a man aged 25 to 45 who received the YFV17D yellow fever vaccine.

The CDR3 DNA reads TGCGCCAGCAGCTTGGCCTCTAGTATTGAAGCTTTCTTT. This translates into CASSLASSIEAFF. The chain carries TRBV5-1 and TRBJ1-1; D ambiguous. Germline V lookup: CDR1 SGHRS, CDR2 YFSETQ. This CDR3 comprises 13 residues. With 0 bases removed from V and 7 bases from J, the gap between germline ends came to 10 bases.